This TCR beta chain was captured in a study of T cells in Graves' hyperthyroidism and ophthalmopathy. The CDR3 regions of TCR beta were amplified from RNA transcripts. A first-round RT-PCR of the TCR CDR3 used the HTBI primer set. TCRdb re-derived calls from the multiplex PCR reads in MiXCR, one entry per CDR3 protein. There are under 650,000 distinct CDR3 sequences in the sample; around 16% occur only once, and 3.5% to 4% lies in the top ten. This clonotype was found a few times. This clonotype was sampled from a woman in her 30s with Graves' hyperthyroidism. Material for sequencing was blood.

CDR3 nucleotide sequence: TGTGCCAGCAGCGTAGCCGGTTGGGACTATGGCTACACCTTC. Its translation is CASSVAGWDYGYTF. The V and J genes are TRBV9 and TRBJ1-2; D call uncertain. V dropped 0 bases and J dropped 3 bases, with 9 bases sitting between them. The CDR3 has 14 residues. Looked up from germline, CDR1 is SGDLS and CDR2 is YYNGEE.